This is a list of T cell receptor beta chains from one sample in a study of blood T cell repertoires in COVID-19. Only in-frame clones appear in the TCRdb table, and some are missing; sequencing was by immunoSEQ multiplex PCR. The table includes approximately 11,000 clones, almost 85% detected once. The sequencing input was peripheral blood. Source of these receptors: a man in his fifties with active COVID-19. Both conserved end residues are part of each CDR3. D genes are given only for firm matches. For some rows the clone size is stated as once, few or many, or as a class when expanded; others skip it.

V gene: TRBV12-3/TRBV12-4
clone size: NA
D gene: NA
J gene: TRBJ1-5
CDR3 protein: CASKSGGGQPQHF
CDR3 DNA: TGTGCCAGCAAGTCGGGGGGTGGTCAGCCCCAGCATTTT

V gene: TRBV28
clone size: NA
D gene: TRBD2
J gene: TRBJ2-2
CDR3 protein: CASSLSGRAGYTGELFF
CDR3 DNA: TGTGCCAGCAGTTTGAGCGGGAGGGCCGGGTACACCGGGGAGCTGTTTTTT

V gene: TRBV18
clone size: NA
D gene: NA
J gene: TRBJ2-1
CDR3 protein: CASSPMAYTYNERFF
CDR3 DNA: TGTGCCAGCTCACCAATGGCCTATACCTACAATGAGCGGTTCTTC

V gene: TRBV7-9
clone size: medium-sized
D gene: NA
J gene: TRBJ2-1
CDR3 protein: CASSPRSAESGAPYNEQFF
CDR3 DNA: TGTGCCAGCAGCCCGCGGTCGGCGGAGAGCGGAGCGCCCTACAATGAGCAGTTCTTC

V gene: TRBV2
clone size: NA
D gene: NA
J gene: TRBJ2-1
CDR3 protein: CASSGSVYEQFF
CDR3 DNA: TGTGCCAGCAGTGGGTCGGTCTATGAGCAGTTCTTC

V gene: TRBV13
clone size: medium-sized
D gene: TRBD2
J gene: TRBJ2-1
CDR3 protein: CASSIEGGGSYNEQFF
CDR3 DNA: TGTGCCAGCAGCATCGAGGGCGGGGGATCCTACAATGAGCAGTTCTTC

V gene: TRBV27
clone size: NA
D gene: NA
J gene: TRBJ2-1
CDR3 protein: CASSMVQGSYNEQFF
CDR3 DNA: TGTGCCAGCAGTATGGTGCAGGGCTCCTACAATGAGCAGTTCTTC

V gene: TRBV15
clone size: NA
D gene: NA
J gene: TRBJ2-5
CDR3 protein: CATSPEGRLAQETQYF
CDR3 DNA: TGTGCCACCAGCCCCGAGGGTAGGCTAGCTCAAGAGACCCAGTACTTC

V gene: TRBV27
clone size: NA
D gene: TRBD2
J gene: TRBJ2-7
CDR3 protein: CASSPLGTLAGVAEQYF
CDR3 DNA: TGTGCCAGCAGTCCCCTCGGGACCCTAGCGGGAGTCGCCGAGCAGTACTTC

V gene: TRBV5-1
clone size: NA
D gene: NA
J gene: TRBJ2-7
CDR3 protein: CASSLAGSSSYEQYF
CDR3 DNA: TGCGCCAGCAGCTTGGCCGGGAGCAGCTCCTACGAGCAGTACTTC

V gene: TRBV4-1
clone size: NA
D gene: TRBD2
J gene: TRBJ2-3
CDR3 protein: CASSQDEGGTSGMGDTQYF
CDR3 DNA: TGCGCCAGCAGCCAAGATGAGGGGGGGACTAGCGGGATGGGAGATACGCAGTATTTT